This TCR beta chain was documented in a study of T cells in Graves' hyperthyroidism and ophthalmopathy. RNA transcripts were the template for amplifying TCR beta CDR3 regions. When the TCR CDR3 underwent first-round RT-PCR, the HTBI primer set was used. TCRdb reanalysed the multiplex PCR reads using MiXCR and keeps one entry per CDR3 protein. The sample lists 300,000 to 350,000 distinct CDR3 sequences, 20% to 25% occurring once. The hyperthyroidism was newly diagnosed and had lasted under 2 months; the patients were aged 18 to 65. Thyroid ultrasound and orbital computed tomography, with clinical symptoms and serum thyroxine and TRAb, informed diagnoses. In this sample, this clonotype turned up many times. This CDR3 spans 13 amino acids. J lost 3 bases, V lost 6 bases, and 4 bases had no gene match. Per germline, CDR1 SGHRS and CDR2 YFSETQ.

The rearrangement uses TRBV5-1 and TRBJ1-1, with 8 bases matching TRBD1. The specimen was blood. The receptor was isolated from a woman aged 50 to 65 with Graves' hyperthyroidism. As DNA, the CDR3 is TGCGCCAGCACCACGGACAGGGACACTGAAGCTTTCTTT. Its protein is CASTTDRDTEAFF.